The T cell receptor beta chain under discussion was sequenced for a study of post-analysis software for immune sequencing data. Study at large: Multiple sclerosis in the patients followed relapsing-remitting, secondary progressive and progressive-relapsing courses. Study-wide points: Patients carried roughly 5 TRBV segments more frequently than controls did, and TRBV5-6, TRBV5-1 and TRBV20-1 were among them.

A word on this clonotype: Its antigen remains unknown.

The TCR beta cDNA libraries contained unique molecular identifiers. TCRdb passed the PCR reads through MiXCR, listing each CDR3 protein once. The sample carries hundreds of thousands of distinct CDR3 sequences, roughly two fifths recorded once. CDR3 length: 14 residues. Germline V CDR1 and CDR2: MRHNA, SNTAGT. Unmatched junction bases numbered 6, after V lost 6 bases and J lost 4 bases. The chain links TRBV6-4 to TRBJ2-3; 8 bases agree with TRBD2. What was sequenced was blood. This TCR was recovered from a girl aged 10 to 17 with multiple sclerosis. The CDR3 loop is CASSDGGAADTQYF. CDR3 nucleotide sequence: TGTGCCAGCAGCGACGGGGGGGCCGCAGATACGCAGTATTTT.